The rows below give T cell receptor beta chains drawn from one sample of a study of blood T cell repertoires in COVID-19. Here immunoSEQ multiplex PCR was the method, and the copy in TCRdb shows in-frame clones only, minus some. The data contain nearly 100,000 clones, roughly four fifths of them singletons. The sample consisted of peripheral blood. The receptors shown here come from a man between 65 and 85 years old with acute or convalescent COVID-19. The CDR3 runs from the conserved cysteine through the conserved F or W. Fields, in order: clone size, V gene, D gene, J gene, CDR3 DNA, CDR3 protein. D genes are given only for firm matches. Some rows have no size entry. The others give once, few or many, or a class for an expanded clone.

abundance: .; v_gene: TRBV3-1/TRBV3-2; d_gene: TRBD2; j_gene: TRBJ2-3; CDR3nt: TGTGCCAGCAGCCCCGCTAGCGGGAGTAGCACAGATACGCAGTATTTT; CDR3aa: CASSPASGSSTDTQYF
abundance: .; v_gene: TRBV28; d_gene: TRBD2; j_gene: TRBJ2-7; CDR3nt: TGTGCCAGCACCACAGAGCGGATCGGGAGGAATTACGAGCAGTACTTC; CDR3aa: CASTTERIGRNYEQYF
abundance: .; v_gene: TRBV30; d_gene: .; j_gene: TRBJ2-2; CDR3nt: TGTGCCTGGAGTAGGCCGGGAGCCAACACCGGGGAGCTGTTTTTT; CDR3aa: CAWSRPGANTGELFF
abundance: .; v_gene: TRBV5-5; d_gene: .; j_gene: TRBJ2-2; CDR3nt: TGTGCCAGCAGTTCGGGGAACACCGGGGAGCTGTTTTTT; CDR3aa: CASSSGNTGELFF
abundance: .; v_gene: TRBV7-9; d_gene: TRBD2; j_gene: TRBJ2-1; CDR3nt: TGTGCCAGCACCCCTTCTAGCGGGGGTGGGGTGGGTGAGCAGTTCTTC; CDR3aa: CASTPSSGGGVGEQFF
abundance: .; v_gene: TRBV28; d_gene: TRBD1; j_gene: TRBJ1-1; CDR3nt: TGTGCCAGCAGTTTCCCCCAGGGGGCGCGTGGCACTGAAGCTTTCTTT; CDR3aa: CASSFPQGARGTEAFF
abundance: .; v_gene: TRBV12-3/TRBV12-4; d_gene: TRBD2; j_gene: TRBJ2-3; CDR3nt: TGTGCCAGCAGTTTCGGGGGGAGTACGCAGTATTTT; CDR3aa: CASSFGGSTQYF
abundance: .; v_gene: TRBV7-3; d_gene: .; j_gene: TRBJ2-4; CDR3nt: TGTGCCAGCAGCTTAAATCCGTCCAGGCACATTCAGTACTTC; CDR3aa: CASSLNPSRHIQYF
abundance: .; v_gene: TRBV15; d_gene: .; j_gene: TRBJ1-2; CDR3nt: TGTGCCACCAGCAGAGATTCCCTTGCGGTGGGCTACACCTTC; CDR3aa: CATSRDSLAVGYTF
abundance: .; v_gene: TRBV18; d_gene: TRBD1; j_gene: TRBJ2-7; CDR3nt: TGTGCCAGCTCACCGGACAGGGGCTTACACGAGCAGTACTTC; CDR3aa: CASSPDRGLHEQYF
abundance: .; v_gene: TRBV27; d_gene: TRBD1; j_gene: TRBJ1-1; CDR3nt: TGTGCCAGCAGTTTGATCAGGGGGTATCCCATGAACACTGAAGCTTTCTTT; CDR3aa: CASSLIRGYPMNTEAFF
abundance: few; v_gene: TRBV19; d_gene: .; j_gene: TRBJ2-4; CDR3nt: TGTGCCAGTAGTAAAAGGGACACACTAAACATTCAGTACTTC; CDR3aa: CASSKRDTLNIQYF
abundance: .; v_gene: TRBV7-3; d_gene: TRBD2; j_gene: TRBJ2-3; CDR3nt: TGTGCCAGCAGCTCTAGCGGGAGGACCGTAGATACGCAGTATTTT; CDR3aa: CASSSSGRTVDTQYF
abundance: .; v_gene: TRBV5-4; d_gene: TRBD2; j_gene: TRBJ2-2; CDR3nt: TGTGCCAGCAGCTTGATTAGCGGGGGGATTAACACCGGGGAGCTGTTTTTT; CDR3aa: CASSLISGGINTGELFF
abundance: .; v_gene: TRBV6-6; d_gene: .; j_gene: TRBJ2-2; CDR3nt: TGTGCCAGCAGTTACACCGACAGTTACACCGGGGAGCTGTTTTTT; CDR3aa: CASSYTDSYTGELFF
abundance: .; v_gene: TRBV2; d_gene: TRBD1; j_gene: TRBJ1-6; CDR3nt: TGTGCCAGCGGGGACAGGGGAGGCTCCTATAATTCACCCCTCCACTTT; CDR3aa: CASGDRGGSYNSPLHF
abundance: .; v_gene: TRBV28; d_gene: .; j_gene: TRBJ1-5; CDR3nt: TGTGCCAGCAGGAGCGGGGGGCGGAGGGAGCCCCAGCATTTT; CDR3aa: CASRSGGRREPQHF
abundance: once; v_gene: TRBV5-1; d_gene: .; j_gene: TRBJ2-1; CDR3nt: TGCGCCAGCAGCCCTCGGGTCGGGGGTTCGTCCTACAATGAGCAGTTCTTC; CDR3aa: CASSPRVGGSSYNEQFF
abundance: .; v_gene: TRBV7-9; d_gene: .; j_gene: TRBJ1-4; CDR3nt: TGTGCCAGCAGCTTAGGGTCCGGGGAGCCGGAAAAACTGTTTTTT; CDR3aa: CASSLGSGEPEKLFF
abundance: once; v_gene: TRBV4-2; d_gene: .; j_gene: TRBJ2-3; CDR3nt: TGTGCCAGCAGCATTGAGGCTGGCACAGATACGCAGTATTTT; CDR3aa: CASSIEAGTDTQYF
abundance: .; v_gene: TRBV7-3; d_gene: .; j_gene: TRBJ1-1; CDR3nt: TGTGCCAGCAGCTCCAACCACAGGGCGAACACTGAAGCTTTCTTT; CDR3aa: CASSSNHRANTEAFF
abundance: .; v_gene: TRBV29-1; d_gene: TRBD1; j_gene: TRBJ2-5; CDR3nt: TGCAGCGTTGTATGGGACAGGGAAGAGACCCAGTACTTC; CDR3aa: CSVVWDREETQYF
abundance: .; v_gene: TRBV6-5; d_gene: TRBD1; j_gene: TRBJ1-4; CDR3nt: TGTGCCAGCAGTAGCCGGGCAGGGGGTAGAGAAAAACTGTTTTTT; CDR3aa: CASSSRAGGREKLFF
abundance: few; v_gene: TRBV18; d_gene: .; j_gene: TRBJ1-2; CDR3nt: TGTGCCAGCTCACCAGGGCCTGTCCCTAACTATGGCTACACCTTC; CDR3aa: CASSPGPVPNYGYTF
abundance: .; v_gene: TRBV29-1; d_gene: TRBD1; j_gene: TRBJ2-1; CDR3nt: TGCAGCGTCAGGGTGACCGGGACAGGCACAGCTCGCTCCTACAATGAGCAGTTCTTC; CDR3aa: CSVRVTGTGTARSYNEQFF
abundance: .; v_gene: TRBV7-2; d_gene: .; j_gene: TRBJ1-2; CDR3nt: TGTGCCAGCAGCTTAGGGAGAGAAGTTTATGGCTACACCTTC; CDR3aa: CASSLGREVYGYTF
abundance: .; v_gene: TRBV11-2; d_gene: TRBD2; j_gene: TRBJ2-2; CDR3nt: TGTGCCAGCAGCTTCGGCGGGGGTTTATCCGGGGAGCTGTTTTTT; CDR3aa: CASSFGGGLSGELFF
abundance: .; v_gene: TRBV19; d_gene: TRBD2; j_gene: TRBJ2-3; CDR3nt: TGTGCCAGTAGTATAGCTTCATCCGGGACTAGTCGACTTGATACGCAGTATTTT; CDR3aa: CASSIASSGTSRLDTQYF
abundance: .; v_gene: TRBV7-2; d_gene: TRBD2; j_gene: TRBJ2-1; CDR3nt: TGTGCCAGCAGCTCTCGGACTAGCATTTCTTATGAGCAGTTCTTC; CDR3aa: CASSSRTSISYEQFF
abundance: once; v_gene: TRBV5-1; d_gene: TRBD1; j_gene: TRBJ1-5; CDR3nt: TGCGCCAGCAGCTCAGGACAGGGCGGTTATCAGCCCCAGCATTTT; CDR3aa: CASSSGQGGYQPQHF
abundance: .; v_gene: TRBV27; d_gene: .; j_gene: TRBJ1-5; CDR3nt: TGTGCCAGCAGCGCAGGGGACCGCCCCTCCCAGCATTTT; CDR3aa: CASSAGDRPSQHF
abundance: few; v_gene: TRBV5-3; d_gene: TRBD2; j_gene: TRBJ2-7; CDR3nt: TGTGCCAGAAGTTGGGACTATATCGAAAACTACGAGCAGTACTTC; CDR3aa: CARSWDYIENYEQYF